The clone carrying this TCR beta chain was counted once. Trimming took 1 base from V and 6 from J, leaving 14 bases between them. The CDR3 spans 15 residues. Per germline, CDR1 SGHDN and CDR2 FVKESK. The data belong to a study of blood T cell repertoires in COVID-19. The data were produced by immunoSEQ multiplex PCR, yet TCRdb's version contains in-frame clones alone and is incomplete. This sample has some 80,000 clones; approximately 82% occur once, and the top ten carry 8.5% to 10%. The sequenced material came from peripheral blood. The TCR originated in a human donor in a cohort sampled during active COVID-19. V gene TRBV14 combines with J gene TRBJ2-3; D remains ambiguous. The CDR3 DNA follows: TGTGCCAGCAGCCAAGTAACCGGTTGGTCGGATACGCAGTATTTT. It specifies CASSQVTGWSDTQYF.